The 3 T cell receptor beta chains listed next were all sequenced from one sample in a study of monozygotic twins with inflammatory bowel disease. With the 5' RACE reads reprocessed, TCRdb shows one record per CDR3 protein and no DNA. The sample has around 380,000 distinct CDR3 sequences; the top ten hold about 2.3%. Source material: blood. The source is a human donor with ulcerative colitis or Crohn's disease, or a healthy co-twin of an affected twin (not recorded which).

This sequence joins TRBV4-3 and TRBJ1-1; TCRdb picks TRBD1, but there is no DNA to check that call. CDR3 size: 14 residues. The germline V gene has CDR1 LGHNA and CDR2 YSLEER. This chain's CDR3 is CASSQDTGPTEAFF.

The rearrangement joins TRBV15 to TRBJ2-4; TCRdb designates TRBD1, a call that cannot be tested without DNA. The CDR3 is 16 amino acids. From germline, CDR1 is LNHNV and CDR2 YYDKDF (reference sequence). The CDR3 spells CATSNLTGWAKNIQYF.

J is TRBJ2-5 and V is TRBV12-3 or TRBV12-4; TCRdb proposes TRBD2, but this gene call is untestable without DNA. The CDR3 extends over 16 amino acids. The CDR3 loop reads CASSGALAGLEETQYF.